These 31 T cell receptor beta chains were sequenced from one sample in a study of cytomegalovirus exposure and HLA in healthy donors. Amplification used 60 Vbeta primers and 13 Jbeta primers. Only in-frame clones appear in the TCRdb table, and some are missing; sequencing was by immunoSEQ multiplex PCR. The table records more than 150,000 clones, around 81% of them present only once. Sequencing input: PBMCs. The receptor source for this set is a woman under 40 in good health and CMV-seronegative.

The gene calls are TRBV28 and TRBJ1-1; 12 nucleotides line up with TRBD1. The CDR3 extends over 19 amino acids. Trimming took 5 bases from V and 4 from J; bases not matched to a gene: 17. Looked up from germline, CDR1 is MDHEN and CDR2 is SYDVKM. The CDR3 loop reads CASSLLSTGTGGVSTEAFF. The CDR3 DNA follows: TGTGCCAGCAGTCTTTTGTCGACCGGGACAGGGGGCGTCAGCACTGAAGCTTTCTTT.

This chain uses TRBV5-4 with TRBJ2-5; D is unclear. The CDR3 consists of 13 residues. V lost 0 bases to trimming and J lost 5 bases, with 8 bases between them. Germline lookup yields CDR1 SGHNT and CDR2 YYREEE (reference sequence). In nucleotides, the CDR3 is TGTGCCAGCAGCTTGGAGAGTACTGAGACCCAGTACTTC. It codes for CASSLESTETQYF.

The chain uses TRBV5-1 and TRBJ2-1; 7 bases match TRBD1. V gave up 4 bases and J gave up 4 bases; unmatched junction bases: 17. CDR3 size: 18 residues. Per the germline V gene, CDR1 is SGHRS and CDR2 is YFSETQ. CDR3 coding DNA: TGCGCCAGCAGCCCCCGCGTTATTGACAGGGCGGGTTACAATGAGCAGTTCTTC. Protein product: CASSPRVIDRAGYNEQFF.

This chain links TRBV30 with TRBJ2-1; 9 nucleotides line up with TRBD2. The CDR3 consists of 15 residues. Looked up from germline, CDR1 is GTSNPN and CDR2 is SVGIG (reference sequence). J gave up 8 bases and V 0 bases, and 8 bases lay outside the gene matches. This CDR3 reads CAWSVRGSGSDEQFF. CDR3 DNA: TGTGCCTGGAGTGTACGGGGTAGCGGGAGCGATGAGCAGTTCTTC.

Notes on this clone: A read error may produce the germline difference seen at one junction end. In DNA form, the CDR3 reads TGTTCCAGCAGCTTCCCCCAGGAAAGCTCCTACGAGCAGTACTTC. Its protein is CSSSFPQESSYEQYF. The V call is TRBV7-9, the J call TRBJ2-7; no definite D call. The CDR3 is made up of 15 amino acids. Germline loops: CDR1 SEHNR, CDR2 FQNEAQ (reference sequence).

Here the CDR3 reads CASRDPRGTGAKPLNYEQYF. CDR3 bases: TGTGCCAGTAGGGACCCCCGCGGGACAGGGGCAAAACCATTAAACTACGAGCAGTACTTC. The chain links TRBV19 to TRBJ2-7, with 10 bases identical to TRBD1. This CDR3 has 20 residues. V trimming: 6 bases; J trimming: 3 bases; junction bases outside the gene matches: 23. Germline CDR1 is LNHDA and CDR2 is SQIVND (reference sequence).

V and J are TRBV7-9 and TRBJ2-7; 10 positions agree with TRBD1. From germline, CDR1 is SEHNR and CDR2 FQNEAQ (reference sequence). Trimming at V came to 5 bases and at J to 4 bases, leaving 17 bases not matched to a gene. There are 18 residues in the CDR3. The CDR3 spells CASSPGQGVPSLRYEQYF. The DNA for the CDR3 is TGTGCCAGCAGCCCCGGACAGGGGGTGCCCTCCCTTAGGTACGAGCAGTACTTC.

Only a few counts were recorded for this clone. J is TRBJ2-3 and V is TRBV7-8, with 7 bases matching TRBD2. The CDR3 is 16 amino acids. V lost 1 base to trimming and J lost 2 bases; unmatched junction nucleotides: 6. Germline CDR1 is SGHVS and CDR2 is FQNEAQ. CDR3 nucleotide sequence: TGTGCCAGCAGCTTAGTGGGCGGGGGATACACAGATACGCAGTATTTT. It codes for CASSLVGGGYTDTQYF. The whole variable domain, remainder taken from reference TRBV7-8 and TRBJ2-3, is GAGVSQSPRYKVAKRGQDVALRCDPISGHVSLFWYQQALGQGPEFLTYFQNEAQLDKSGLPSDRFFAERPEGSVSTLKIQRTQQEDSAVYLCASSLVGGGYTDTQYFGPGTRLTVL.

The CDR3 protein is CASSDQGALGTEAFF. The CDR3, as DNA: TGCGCCAGCTCCGATCAGGGGGCTCTAGGAACTGAAGCTTTCTTT. The chain has TRBV5-1 and TRBJ1-1; 8 bases match TRBD1. The germline CDR1 and CDR2 sequences are SGHRS and YFSETQ. V shed 7 bases, J shed 5 bases, and the junction held 13 bases outside the gene matches. The CDR3 consists of 15 residues.

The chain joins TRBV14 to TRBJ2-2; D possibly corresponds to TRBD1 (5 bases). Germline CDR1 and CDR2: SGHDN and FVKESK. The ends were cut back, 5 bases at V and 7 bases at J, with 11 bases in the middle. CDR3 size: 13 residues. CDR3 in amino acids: CASSRRTIGELFF. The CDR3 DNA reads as TGTGCCAGCAGCAGACGGACAATCGGGGAGCTGTTTTTT. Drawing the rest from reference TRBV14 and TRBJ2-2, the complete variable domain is EAGVTQFPSHSVIEKGQTVTLRCDPISGHDNLYWYRRVMGKEIKFLLHFVKESKQDESGMPNNRFLAERTGGTYSTLKVQPAELEDSGVYFCASSRRTIGELFFGEGSRLTVL.

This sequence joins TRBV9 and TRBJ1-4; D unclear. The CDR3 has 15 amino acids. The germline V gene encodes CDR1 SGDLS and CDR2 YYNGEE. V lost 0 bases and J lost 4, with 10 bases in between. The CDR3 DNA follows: TGTGCCAGCAGCGTAGGCAGCGGCCTTAATGAAAAACTGTTTTTT. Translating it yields CASSVGSGLNEKLFF.

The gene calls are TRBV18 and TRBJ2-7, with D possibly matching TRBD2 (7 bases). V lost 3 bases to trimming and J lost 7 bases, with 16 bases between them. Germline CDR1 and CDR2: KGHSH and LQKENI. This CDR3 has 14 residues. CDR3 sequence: CASSPVGGRREQYF. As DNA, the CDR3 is TGTGCCAGCTCACCGGTCGGGGGGCGAAGAGAGCAGTACTTC.

The CDR3 here is CAISDRGSTDTQYF. CDR3 nucleotides: TGTGCCATCAGTGATAGAGGGAGCACAGATACGCAGTATTTT. The chain links TRBV10-3 to TRBJ2-3; TRBD2 might be the D (5 bases). CDR1 and CDR2 from the germline V gene are ENHRY and SYGVKD. CDR3 size: 14 residues. The V end lost 3 bases, the J end lost 0 bases, and 7 bases lay between the germline ends.

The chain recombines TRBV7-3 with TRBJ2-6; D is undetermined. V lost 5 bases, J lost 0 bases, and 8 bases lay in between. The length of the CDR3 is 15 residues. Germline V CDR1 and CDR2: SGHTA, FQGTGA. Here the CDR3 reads CASSLDSSGANVLTF. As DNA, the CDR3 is TGTGCCAGCAGCCTAGATAGCTCTGGGGCCAACGTCCTGACTTTC.

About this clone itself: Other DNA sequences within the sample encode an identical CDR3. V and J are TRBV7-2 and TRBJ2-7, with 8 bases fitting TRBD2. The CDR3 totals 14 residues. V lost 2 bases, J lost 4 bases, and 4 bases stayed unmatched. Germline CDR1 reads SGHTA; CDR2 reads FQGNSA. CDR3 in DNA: TGTGCCAGCAGCTTATCCGGGAGGGGGTACGAGCAGTACTTC. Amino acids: CASSLSGRGYEQYF.

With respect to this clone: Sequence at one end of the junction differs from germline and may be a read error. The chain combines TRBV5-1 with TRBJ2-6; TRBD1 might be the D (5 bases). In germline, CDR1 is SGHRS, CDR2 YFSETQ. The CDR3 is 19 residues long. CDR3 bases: TGCGCCAGCAGCTTGGAAGCCCCAAGAATAGGATCTGGGGCCAACGGCCTGACTTTC. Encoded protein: CASSLEAPRIGSGANGLTF. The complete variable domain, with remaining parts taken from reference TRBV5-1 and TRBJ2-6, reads KAGVTQTPRYLIKTRGQQVTLSCSPISGHRSVSWYQQTPGQGLQFLFEYFSETQRNKGNFPGRFSGRQFSNSRSEMNVSTLELGDSALYLCASSLEAPRIGSGANGLTFGAGSRLTVL.

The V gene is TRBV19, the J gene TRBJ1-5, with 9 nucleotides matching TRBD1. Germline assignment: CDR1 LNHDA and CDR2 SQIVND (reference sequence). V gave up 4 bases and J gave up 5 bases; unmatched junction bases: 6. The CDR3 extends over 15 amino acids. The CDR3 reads CASSTTTGGDQPQHF. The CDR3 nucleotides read TGTGCCAGTAGTACGACGACAGGGGGAGATCAGCCCCAGCATTTT.

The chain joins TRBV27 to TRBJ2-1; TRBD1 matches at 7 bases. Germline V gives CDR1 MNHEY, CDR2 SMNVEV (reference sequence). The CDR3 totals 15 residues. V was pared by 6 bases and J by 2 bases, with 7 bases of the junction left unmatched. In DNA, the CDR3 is TGTGCCAGCAGCCAACAGGGGTTTCCCTACAATGAGCAGTTCTTC. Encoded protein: CASSQQGFPYNEQFF.

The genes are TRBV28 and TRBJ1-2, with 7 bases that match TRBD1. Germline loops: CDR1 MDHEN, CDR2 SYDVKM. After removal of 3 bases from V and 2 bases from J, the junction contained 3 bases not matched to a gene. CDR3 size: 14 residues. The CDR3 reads CASSFTRGNYGYTF. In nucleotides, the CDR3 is TGTGCCAGCAGTTTTACCAGGGGGAACTATGGCTACACCTTC.

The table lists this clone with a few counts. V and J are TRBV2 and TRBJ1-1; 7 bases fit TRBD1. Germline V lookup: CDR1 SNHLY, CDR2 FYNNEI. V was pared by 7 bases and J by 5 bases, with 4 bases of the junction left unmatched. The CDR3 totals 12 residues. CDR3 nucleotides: TGTGCCAGCAATCACAGGGGTACTGAAGCTTTCTTT. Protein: CASNHRGTEAFF.

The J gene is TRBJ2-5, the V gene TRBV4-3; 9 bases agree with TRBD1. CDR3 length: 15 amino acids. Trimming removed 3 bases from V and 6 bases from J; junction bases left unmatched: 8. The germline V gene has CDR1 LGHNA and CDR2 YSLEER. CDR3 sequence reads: CASSQRTGGGQTQYF. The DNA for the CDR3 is TGCGCCAGCAGCCAGAGAACAGGGGGCGGACAGACCCAGTACTTC.

This CDR3 reads CASLPGGSPETQYF. CDR3 in DNA: TGCGCCAGTCTCCCTGGCGGGAGCCCAGAGACCCAGTACTTC. V usage is TRBV5-1 and J usage is TRBJ2-5; 7 bases are a match to TRBD2. Trimming at V came to 8 bases and at J to 4 bases, leaving 11 bases not matched to a gene. Looked up from germline, CDR1 is SGHRS and CDR2 is YFSETQ. The CDR3 contains 14 residues.

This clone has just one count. The CDR3 is CASSLGPGEKLFF. The CDR3 DNA is TGTGCCAGCAGTTTGGGCCCAGGGGAAAAACTGTTTTTT. The chain recombines TRBV6-6 with TRBJ1-4; tentative D call: TRBD1 (5 bases). Germline assignment: CDR1 MNHNY and CDR2 SVGAGI (reference sequence). The CDR3 sequence is 13 residues long. With 4 bases removed from V and 8 bases from J, the gap between germline ends came to 11 bases.

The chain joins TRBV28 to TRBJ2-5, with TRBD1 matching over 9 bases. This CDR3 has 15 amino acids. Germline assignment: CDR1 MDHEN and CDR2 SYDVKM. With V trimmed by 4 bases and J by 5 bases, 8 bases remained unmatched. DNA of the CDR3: TGTGCCAGCAGTTCCCCCGGGACAGGGAAGGAGACCCAGTACTTC. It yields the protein CASSSPGTGKETQYF.

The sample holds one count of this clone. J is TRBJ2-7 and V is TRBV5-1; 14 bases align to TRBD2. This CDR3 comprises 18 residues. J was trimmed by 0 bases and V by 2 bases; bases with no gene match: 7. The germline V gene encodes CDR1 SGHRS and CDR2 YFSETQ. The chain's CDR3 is CASSFAPGLAGASYEQYF. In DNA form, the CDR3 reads TGCGCCAGCAGCTTCGCGCCGGGACTAGCGGGGGCCTCCTACGAGCAGTACTTC.

The CDR3 region has the DNA TGTGCCAGCAGCGGGTACAGGGATGAAAAACTGTTTTTT. Protein sequence: CASSGYRDEKLFF. The chain employs TRBV7-9 and TRBJ1-4; a possible D gene is TRBD1 (6 bases). Per germline, CDR1 SEHNR and CDR2 FQNEAQ (reference sequence). The CDR3 is 13 residues long. V lost 5 bases to trimming and J lost 6 bases, with 10 bases between them.

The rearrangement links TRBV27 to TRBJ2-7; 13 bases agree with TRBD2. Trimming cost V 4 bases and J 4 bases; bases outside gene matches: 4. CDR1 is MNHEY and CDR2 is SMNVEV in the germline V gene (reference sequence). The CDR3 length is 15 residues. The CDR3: CASSYKLAGGYEQYF. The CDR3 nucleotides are TGTGCCAGCAGTTACAAACTAGCGGGGGGGTACGAGCAGTACTTC.

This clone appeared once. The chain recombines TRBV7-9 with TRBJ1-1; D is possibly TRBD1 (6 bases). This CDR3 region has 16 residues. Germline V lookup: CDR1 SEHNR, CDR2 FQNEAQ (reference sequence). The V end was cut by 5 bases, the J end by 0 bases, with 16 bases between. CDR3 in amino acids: CASSPGGQRMNTEAFF. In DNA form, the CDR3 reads TGTGCCAGCAGCCCCGGGGGGCAGAGGATGAACACTGAAGCTTTCTTT.

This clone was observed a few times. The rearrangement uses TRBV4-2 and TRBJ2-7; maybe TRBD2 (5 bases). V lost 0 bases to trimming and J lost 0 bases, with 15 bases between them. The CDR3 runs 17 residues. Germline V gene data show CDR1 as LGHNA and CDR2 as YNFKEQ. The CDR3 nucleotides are TGTGCCAGCAGCCAAGACACGCTCGGACTTTCCTCCTACGAGCAGTACTTC. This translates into CASSQDTLGLSSYEQYF.

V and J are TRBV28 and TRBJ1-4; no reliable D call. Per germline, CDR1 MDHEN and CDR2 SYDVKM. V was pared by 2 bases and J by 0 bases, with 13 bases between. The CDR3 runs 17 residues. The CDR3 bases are TGTGCCAGCAGTTTAGTGGCCGATTCCACAACTAATGAAAAACTGTTTTTT. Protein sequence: CASSLVADSTTNEKLFF.

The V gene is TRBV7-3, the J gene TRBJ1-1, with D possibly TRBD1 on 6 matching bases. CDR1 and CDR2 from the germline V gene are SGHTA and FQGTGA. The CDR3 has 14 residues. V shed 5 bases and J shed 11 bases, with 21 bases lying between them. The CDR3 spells CASSEGGGDRFAFF. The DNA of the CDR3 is TGTGCCAGCAGCGAGGGAGGGGGGGATCGGTTTGCTTTCTTT.